Below, 10 T cell receptor beta chains from the same sample are listed, as sequenced in a study of blood T cell repertoires in COVID-19. TCRdb's copy holds only in-frame clones and misses some; the assay was immunoSEQ multiplex PCR. Seen here are 650,000 to 800,000 clones, 80% to 90% observed once, and the top ten hold roughly 0.25%. Input material: peripheral blood. These receptors were taken from a woman under 30 with acute or convalescent COVID-19.

On this clone: Other DNA sequences in the same sample also yield this CDR3. The chain couples TRBV12-3 or TRBV12-4 to TRBJ1-6; tentative D call: TRBD1 (6 bases). This CDR3 comprises 13 residues. V was clipped by 3 bases and J by 10 bases, with 10 bases between them. CDR3 sequence reads: CASSLTGNSPLHF. The CDR3 DNA is TGTGCCAGCAGTTTGACAGGAAACTCACCCCTCCACTTT.

The rearrangement joins TRBV6-5 to TRBJ1-4; D perhaps matches TRBD1 (6 bases). CDR1 is MNHEY, CDR2 SVGAGI, per germline. The CDR3 is 14 residues long. V was shortened by 5 bases and J by 3 bases, with 10 bases between the two germline ends. In DNA form, the CDR3 reads TGTGCCAGCAGTACAGGGTTCGCTAATGAAAAACTGTTTTTT. Protein product: CASSTGFANEKLFF.

This sequence joins TRBV6-2 or TRBV6-3 and TRBJ1-2; perhaps TRBD1 as D (6 bases). The CDR3 length is 15 residues. Germline V gene data show CDR1 as MNHEY and CDR2 as SVGEGT. V shed 5 bases and J shed 0 bases, with 13 bases lying between them. The DNA for the CDR3 is TGTGCCAGCAGTACCGACAGGACCTCTAACTATGGCTACACCTTC. It specifies CASSTDRTSNYGYTF.

V and J are TRBV2 and TRBJ2-7, with 10 bases fitting TRBD1. V was pared by 8 bases and J by 5 bases, with 12 bases of the junction left unmatched. Germline V lookup: CDR1 SNHLY, CDR2 FYNNEI. This CDR3 has 15 residues. The CDR3 here is CASRVRDRGFNEQYF. The DNA for the CDR3 is TGTGCCAGCCGAGTCCGGGACAGGGGATTCAACGAGCAGTACTTC.

The chain has TRBV6-1 and TRBJ1-2; D not certain. V shed 2 bases and J shed 8 bases, with 12 bases lying between them. The CDR3 consists of 13 residues. Germline CDR1 and CDR2: MNHNS and SASEGT. The CDR3 DNA reads as TGTGCCAGCAGTGAACGCCGAAGCGGAGGCTACACCTTC. As protein: CASSERRSGGYTF.

In this sample, this clone turned up once. The J gene is TRBJ1-2, the V gene TRBV5-6, with 7 bases lining up with TRBD1. Germline CDR1 SGHDT, CDR2 YYEEEE. The ends lost 4 bases at V and 8 bases at J; junction bases unmatched: 11. CDR3 length equals 14 residues. CDR3: CASSPGTVLRGYTF. CDR3 sequence (DNA): TGTGCCAGCAGCCCAGGGACAGTCTTGAGAGGCTACACCTTC.

The chain uses TRBV7-2 and TRBJ1-4, with 9 bases lining up with TRBD1. With 4 bases clipped from V and 5 bases from J, the junction kept 2 bases outside the gene matches. The CDR3 has 14 amino acids. The germline gives CDR1 SGHTA, CDR2 FQGNSA. CDR3: CASSYDRGNEKLFF. CDR3 DNA sequence: TGTGCCAGCAGCTACGACAGGGGGAATGAAAAACTGTTTTTT.

The genes are TRBV7-2 and TRBJ2-7; D ambiguous. From germline, CDR1 is SGHTA and CDR2 FQGNSA. V lost 1 base, J lost 6 bases, and 10 bases lay in between. There are 13 residues in the CDR3. The CDR3 protein is CASSLDLRTEQYF. The CDR3 bases are TGTGCCAGCAGCTTAGACCTTAGAACCGAGCAGTACTTC.

This rearrangement joins TRBV6-1 to TRBJ1-6; D possibly corresponds to TRBD1 (5 bases). CDR3 length: 15 amino acids. Germline lookup yields CDR1 MNHNS and CDR2 SASEGT. V lost 0 bases to trimming and J lost 7 bases, with 10 bases between them. The CDR3 nucleotides read TGTGCCAGCAGTGAAGCGGCAGGGCTGAATTCACCCCTCCACTTT. It translates to CASSEAAGLNSPLHF.

The J gene is TRBJ2-7, the V gene TRBV4-1; maybe TRBD2 (6 bases). Trimming took 1 base from V and 4 from J, leaving 11 bases between them. The length of the CDR3 is 14 residues. CDR1 is MGHRA, CDR2 YSYEKL, per germline. This CDR3 reads CASSQGVGGYEQYF. In nucleotides, the CDR3 is TGCGCCAGCAGCCAAGGGGTGGGGGGATACGAGCAGTACTTC.